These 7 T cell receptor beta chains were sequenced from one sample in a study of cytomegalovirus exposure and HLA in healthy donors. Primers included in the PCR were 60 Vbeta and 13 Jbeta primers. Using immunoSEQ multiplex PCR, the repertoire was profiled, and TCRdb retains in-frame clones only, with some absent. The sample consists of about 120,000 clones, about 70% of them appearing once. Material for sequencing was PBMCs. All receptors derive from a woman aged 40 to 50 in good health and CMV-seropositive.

The CDR3, as DNA: TGTGCCAGCTCACCCATAGAGCGGGGGCGCACAGATACGCAGTATTTT. It is translated as CASSPIERGRTDTQYF. The V call is TRBV18, the J call TRBJ2-3; 8 nucleotides match TRBD2. V shed 3 bases and J 1 base; nucleotides not matched to a gene: 6. Germline assignment: CDR1 KGHSH and CDR2 LQKENI. This CDR3 contains 16 residues.

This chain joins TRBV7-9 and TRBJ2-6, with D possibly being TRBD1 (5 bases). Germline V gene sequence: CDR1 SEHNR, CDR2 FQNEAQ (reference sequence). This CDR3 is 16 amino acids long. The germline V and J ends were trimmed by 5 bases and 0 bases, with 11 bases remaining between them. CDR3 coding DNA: TGTGCCAGCAGCCCCCGACAGAGCTCTGGGGCCAACGTCCTGACTTTC. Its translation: CASSPRQSSGANVLTF.

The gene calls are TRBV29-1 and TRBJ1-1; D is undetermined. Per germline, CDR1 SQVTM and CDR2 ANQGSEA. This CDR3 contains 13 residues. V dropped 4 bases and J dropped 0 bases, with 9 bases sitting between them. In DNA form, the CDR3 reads TGCAGCGTTGCGGTACAGATGAACACTGAAGCTTTCTTT. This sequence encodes CSVAVQMNTEAFF.

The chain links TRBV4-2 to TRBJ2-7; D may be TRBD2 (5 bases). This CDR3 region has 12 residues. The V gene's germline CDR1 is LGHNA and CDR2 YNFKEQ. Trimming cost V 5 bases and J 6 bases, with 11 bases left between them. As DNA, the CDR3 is TGTGCCAGCAGCTTACACGGGGTCGAGCAGTACTTC. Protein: CASSLHGVEQYF.

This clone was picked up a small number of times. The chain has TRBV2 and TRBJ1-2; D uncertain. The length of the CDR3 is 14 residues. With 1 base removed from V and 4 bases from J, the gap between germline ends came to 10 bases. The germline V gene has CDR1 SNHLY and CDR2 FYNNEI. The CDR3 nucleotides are TGTGCCAGCAGTGAAGGGGAGTTAAGCTATGGCTACACCTTC. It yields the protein CASSEGELSYGYTF.

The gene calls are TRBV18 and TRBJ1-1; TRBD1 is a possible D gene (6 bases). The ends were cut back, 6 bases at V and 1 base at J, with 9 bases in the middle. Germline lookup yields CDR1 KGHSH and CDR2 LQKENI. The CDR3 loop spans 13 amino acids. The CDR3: CASSRTENTEAFF. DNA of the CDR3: TGTGCCAGCTCCCGGACAGAGAACACTGAAGCTTTCTTT.

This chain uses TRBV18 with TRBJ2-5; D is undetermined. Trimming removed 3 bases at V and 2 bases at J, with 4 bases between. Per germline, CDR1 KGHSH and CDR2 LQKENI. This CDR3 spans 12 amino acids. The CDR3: CASSPTQETQYF. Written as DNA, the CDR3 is TGTGCCAGCTCACCCACACAAGAGACCCAGTACTTC.